This entry is about one T cell receptor (beta chain). Its antigen remains unknown. This sample is part of a study of cytomegalovirus exposure and HLA in healthy donors. Overall study results and limits: Reported performance of the classifier showed diagnosis of cytomegalovirus status with high specificity and sensitivity.

Per germline, CDR1 SNHLY and CDR2 FYNNEI. V dropped 6 bases and J dropped 7; count of bases not matched to a gene: 13. The CDR3 consists of 16 residues. PCR employed 60 Vbeta and 13 Jbeta primers. As processed by the authors: Later, roughly 86 million unique TCR beta chains were counted in an analysis, and 8.5 million to 13 million of them were shared. Using immunoSEQ multiplex PCR, the repertoire was profiled, and TCRdb retains in-frame clones only, with some absent. D and trimming were read from the DNA, whereas the V and J calls and clone size are those reported in that table. There are under 200,000 clones in the sample; around four fifths occur only once, and 7% to 9% lies in the top ten.

The source material was PBMCs. The receptor comes from a male donor in good health and CMV-seropositive. This chain connects TRBV2 to TRBJ2-3; 10 bases are shared with TRBD1. The CDR3 coding sequence is TGTGCCAGCAGGGGGCCGGGACAGGGGATTTTAAATACGCAGTATTTT. Its translation: CASRGPGQGILNTQYF.